These 9 T cell receptor beta chains came from one sample sequenced in a study of blood T cell repertoires in COVID-19. The data were produced by immunoSEQ multiplex PCR, yet TCRdb's version contains in-frame clones alone and is incomplete. The sample comprises 180,000 or so clones, around 87% of which are singletons, and about 2.7% rests with the top ten. Sequenced material: peripheral blood. The receptors here all came from a man aged 35-49 years with active or convalescent COVID-19.

The V call is TRBV15, the J call TRBJ1-6, with 8 bases lining up with TRBD1. There are 14 residues in the CDR3. The V segment lost 9 bases and the J segment 7 bases; nucleotides outside the gene matches: 8. Per germline, CDR1 LNHNV and CDR2 YYDKDF (reference sequence). CDR3 protein: CATRNRGGNSPLHF. The DNA of the CDR3 is TGTGCCACTAGAAACAGGGGGGGAAATTCACCCCTCCACTTT.

This clone was seen only once. The rearrangement joins TRBV19 to TRBJ2-7; D might be TRBD2 (6 bases). V was cut by 6 bases and J by 5 bases, with 29 bases left in between. Germline CDR1 is LNHDA and CDR2 is SQIVND (reference sequence). The CDR3 has 18 residues. CDR3 nucleotides: TGTGCCAGTAGCCCATCCATCCCCGGGACTCTCTACCTGGACGAGCAGTACTTC. This translates into CASSPSIPGTLYLDEQYF.

The genes are TRBV3-1 (or the pseudogene TRBV3-2) and TRBJ1-5, with 7 bases matching TRBD1. J lost 7 bases, V lost 4 bases, and 7 bases had no gene match. The CDR3 has 14 residues. CDR1 and CDR2 from the germline V gene are LGHDT and YNNKEL (reference sequence). The CDR3 spells CASSLNRGSQPQHF. The CDR3 nucleotides are TGTGCCAGCAGCCTAAACAGGGGCTCACAGCCCCAGCATTTT.

The chain has TRBV3-1 (or the pseudogene TRBV3-2) and TRBJ1-2; tentative D call: TRBD1 (5 bases). CDR3 length equals 15 residues. V shed 2 bases and J shed 5 bases, with 15 bases lying between them. Germline CDR1 and CDR2: LGHDT and YNNKEL (reference sequence). The CDR3 sequence is CASSQRSGKGYGYTF. The CDR3 DNA reads TGTGCCAGCAGCCAAAGGAGCGGGAAGGGGTATGGCTACACCTTC.

Here the CDR3 reads CASRAGGNTIYF. The CDR3 DNA reads as TGTGCCAGCAGGGCGGGGGGAAACACCATATATTTT. V and J are TRBV7-2 and TRBJ1-3, with D uncertain. The germline gives CDR1 SGHTA, CDR2 FQGNSA. The CDR3 consists of 12 residues. The V gene lost 6 bases and the J gene lost 4 bases, with 7 bases spanning the gap.

V usage is TRBV25-1 and J usage is TRBJ2-1; TRBD1 matches at 10 bases. Trimming cost V 6 bases and J 4 bases; bases outside gene matches: 12. Germline V gives CDR1 MGHDK, CDR2 SYGVNS. This CDR3 is built from 17 residues. CDR3 in amino acids: CASSASTGGGWYNEQFF. The CDR3 DNA sequence: TGTGCCAGCAGCGCCTCGACAGGGGGCGGTTGGTACAATGAGCAGTTCTTC.

V is TRBV25-1 and J is TRBJ1-2; TRBD1 matches at 10 bases. CDR1 is MGHDK, CDR2 SYGVNS, per germline. The CDR3 length is 13 residues. V lost 3 bases to trimming and J lost 10 bases; unmatched junction nucleotides: 5. The CDR3 DNA sequence: TGTGCCAGCAGTGAGGGGGGGACAGGGGACTACACCTTC. Translation gives CASSEGGTGDYTF.

This chain connects TRBV5-4 to TRBJ2-7, with 10 bases identical to TRBD2. Germline V gives CDR1 SGHNT, CDR2 YYREEE (reference sequence). With 3 bases clipped from V and 5 bases from J, the junction kept 8 bases outside the gene matches. The CDR3 sequence is 15 residues long. CDR3 protein: CASSSGAGGPNEQYF. The CDR3, as DNA: TGTGCCAGCAGCTCAGGAGCGGGGGGGCCGAACGAGCAGTACTTC.

CDR3 sequence (DNA): TGTGCCAGCAGCTCCAACAGGCCTTCCTACGAGCAGTACTTC. Translated, it gives CASSSNRPSYEQYF. The chain combines TRBV11-2 with TRBJ2-7; a possible D gene is TRBD1 (5 bases). V was clipped by 4 bases and J by 1 base, with 11 bases between them. This CDR3 has 14 residues. The germline V gene has CDR1 SGHAT and CDR2 FQNNGV.